These 5 T cell receptor beta chains came from one sample sequenced in a study of T cells in Graves' hyperthyroidism and ophthalmopathy. The TCR beta CDR3 regions underwent amplification using RNA transcripts as the source. The HTBI primer set served for first-round RT-PCR of the TCR CDR3. Each CDR3 protein is one row after TCRdb ran MiXCR on the multiplex PCR reads. The table has approximately 560,000 distinct CDR3 sequences, less than 20% seen once. Sequencing was done on a sample of blood. The receptors were sampled from a woman in her 30s with Graves' hyperthyroidism.

The chain recombines TRBV18 with TRBJ2-3; 12 bases line up with TRBD1. V gave up 3 bases and J gave up 6 bases; unmatched junction bases: 4. Germline lookup yields CDR1 KGHSH and CDR2 LQKENI. This CDR3 is 15 amino acids long. The CDR3 here is CASSPGTGGKDTQYF. The CDR3 DNA is TGTGCCAGCTCACCCGGGACAGGGGGCAAGGATACGCAGTATTTT.

This clonotype was recorded many times. This chain uses TRBV30 with TRBJ1-3, with a tentative D call TRBD1 (5 bases). Deletions cut 0 bases from V and 1 base from J, with 19 bases between. The germline CDR1 and CDR2 sequences are GTSNPN and SVGIG (reference sequence). The CDR3 consists of 18 residues. DNA for the CDR3: TGTGCCTGGAGTGTATGGGGGAGACATAGCAGATCTGGAAACACCATATATTTT. The encoded protein is CAWSVWGRHSRSGNTIYF.

This clonotype came up many times. The rearrangement uses TRBV2 and TRBJ2-5; a possible D gene is TRBD2 (7 bases). The germline CDR1 and CDR2 sequences are SNHLY and FYNNEI. The CDR3 length is 15 residues. V gave up 6 bases and J gave up 5 bases, with 19 bases separating them. The CDR3 coding sequence is TGTGCCAGCAGATACACACAGGGAGGGCGCGAGACCCAGTACTTC. Translating gives CASRYTQGGRETQYF.

The chain has TRBV30 and TRBJ2-5; 14 bases are a match to TRBD2. V shed 2 bases, J shed 3 bases, and the junction held 8 bases outside the gene matches. This CDR3 region has 17 residues. Per germline, CDR1 GTSNPN and CDR2 SVGIG (reference sequence). Here the CDR3 DNA reads TGTGCCTGGAGTAAGACCTCGGGACTAGCGGGAGAAGAGACCCAGTACTTC. As protein: CAWSKTSGLAGEETQYF.

The table lists this clonotype with many counts. This rearrangement joins TRBV20-1 to TRBJ2-1; TRBD1 matches 8 bases. CDR1 and CDR2 from the germline V gene are DFQATT and SNEGSKA (reference sequence). This CDR3 has 14 amino acids. The trim removed 8 bases at V and 8 bases at J, leaving 14 bases unmatched. The CDR3 sequence: CSTTGPGGTDEQFF. The CDR3 coding sequence is TGCAGTACGACGGGACCAGGGGGCACTGATGAGCAGTTCTTC.